This is a list of T cell receptor beta chains from one sample in a study of blood T cell repertoires in COVID-19. This table comes from immunoSEQ multiplex PCR, and its TCRdb copy is limited to in-frame clones, with some not included. The table includes 97,000 or so clones, around 80% detected once. Sequences were obtained from peripheral blood. The receptors come from a man in his 70s with acute or convalescent COVID-19. Each CDR3 is given with its conserved first and last residue.

J: TRBJ2-1
V: TRBV18
CDR3: CASSPGTSGSSEQFF

J: TRBJ1-2
V: TRBV9
CDR3: CASSVDSNYGYTF

J: TRBJ1-1
V: TRBV6-5
CDR3: CASSHRDSVWAFF

J: TRBJ1-2
V: TRBV29-1
CDR3: CTAGTSYGYTF

J: TRBJ2-5
V: TRBV7-2
CDR3: CASSPPGEQETQYF

J: TRBJ1-1
V: TRBV28
CDR3: CASSFYTGRNTEAFF

J: TRBJ1-2
V: TRBV7-8
CDR3: CASSSFQGGLSYGYTF

J: TRBJ1-6
V: TRBV7-6
CDR3: CASSPTGLNSPLHF

J: TRBJ2-1
V: TRBV7-2
CDR3: CASSLWTSGGAYEQFF

J: TRBJ1-4
V: TRBV28
CDR3: CASSRTGGLFF

J: TRBJ2-2
V: TRBV27
CDR3: CASRSTGANTGELFF

J: TRBJ2-1
V: TRBV7-2
CDR3: CASSLQTGLAGNEQFF

J: TRBJ2-3
V: TRBV24-1
CDR3: CATSDFSHLGTQYF

J: TRBJ1-3
V: TRBV5-1
CDR3: CASKLDFDGNTIYF

J: TRBJ2-5
V: TRBV30
CDR3: CAWSIREGETQYF

J: TRBJ2-3
V: TRBV24-1
CDR3: CATGDSTDTQYF

J: TRBJ2-3
V: TRBV6-6
CDR3: CASRRGPADTQYF

J: TRBJ1-1
V: TRBV7-3
CDR3: CASSLKGGYTEAFF